This T cell receptor (beta chain) was sequenced during a study of T cells in Graves' hyperthyroidism and ophthalmopathy. V shed 8 bases and J 7 bases; nucleotides not matched to a gene: 8. This CDR3 has 14 amino acids. In germline, CDR1 is ENHRY, CDR2 SYGVKD. Diagnoses were made from clinical symptoms, serum measures (thyroxine and TRAb), thyroid ultrasound and orbital computed tomography. TCR beta CDR3 sequences were amplified from RNA transcripts. HTBI primers were the set used in a first-round RT-PCR of the TCR CDR3. One entry per CDR3 protein, called by TCRdb with MiXCR from the multiplex PCR reads. The sample comprises 250,000 to 300,000 distinct CDR3 sequences, around 20% of which are singletons, and under 45% rests with the top ten.

The chain carries TRBV10-3 and TRBJ1-6, with 7 bases that match TRBD1. Material: blood. The sequence came from a man between 45 and 60 years old with Graves' ophthalmopathy. The DNA of the CDR3 is TGTGCCATCCGAAACAGGGGTCAAAATTCACCCCTCCACTTT. Residues: CAIRNRGQNSPLHF.